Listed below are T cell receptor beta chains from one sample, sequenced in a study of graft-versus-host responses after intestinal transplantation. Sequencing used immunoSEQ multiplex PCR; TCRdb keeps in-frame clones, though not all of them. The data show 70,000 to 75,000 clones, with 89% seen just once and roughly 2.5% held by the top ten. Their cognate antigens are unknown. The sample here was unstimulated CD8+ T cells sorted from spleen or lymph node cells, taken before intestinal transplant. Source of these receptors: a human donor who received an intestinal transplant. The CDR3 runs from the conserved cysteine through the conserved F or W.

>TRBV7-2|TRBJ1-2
CASSSVVGGNRYYGYTF
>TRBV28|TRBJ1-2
CASTLGGARYGYTF
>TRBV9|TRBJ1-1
CASSVEGTGTEAFF
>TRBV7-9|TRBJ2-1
CASSPAGRHRYNEQFF
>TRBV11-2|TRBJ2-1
CASSLEAGDLSYNEQFF
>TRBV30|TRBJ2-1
CAWSVIGLADSYNEQFF
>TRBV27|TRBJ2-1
CASSLVVADYNEQFF
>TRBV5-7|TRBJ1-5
CASSYWTGNQPQHF
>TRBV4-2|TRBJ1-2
CASSQGTGTGSHGYTF
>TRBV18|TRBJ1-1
CASSPYPTPSGAEAFF
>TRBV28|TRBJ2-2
CASSYPRQINTGELFF
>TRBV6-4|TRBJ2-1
CASSEVAGYPDEQFF
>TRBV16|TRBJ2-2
CASSQNIGELFF
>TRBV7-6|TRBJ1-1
CASSPPTGLDTEAFF
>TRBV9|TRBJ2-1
CASSGPLAGGYNEQFF
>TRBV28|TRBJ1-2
CASSNLNGQQGRYGYTF
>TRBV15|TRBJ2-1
CATSRDWGQTGSVSNEQFF
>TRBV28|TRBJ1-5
CASSDGTANQPQHF
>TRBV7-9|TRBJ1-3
CASSRDYDRGSGNTIYF
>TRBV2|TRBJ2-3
CASLQGAQGGGLRDTQYF
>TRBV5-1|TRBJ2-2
CASSLSLRTGELFF
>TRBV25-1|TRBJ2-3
CASSALAGATDTQYF
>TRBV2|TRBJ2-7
CASSERFPGGQDEQYF
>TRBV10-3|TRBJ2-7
CAISLPGQIYEQYF
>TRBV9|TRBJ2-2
CASSVPGTTSGRQNTGELFF
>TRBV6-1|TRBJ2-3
CASSEAESGSTDTQYF
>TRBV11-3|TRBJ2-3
CASSRHGAADTQYF
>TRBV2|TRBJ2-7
CASSELAESLKPYEQYF
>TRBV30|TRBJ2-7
CAWSSGGLYEQYF
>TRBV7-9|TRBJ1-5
CASSSVREGNQPQHF
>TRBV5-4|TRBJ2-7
CASSLREGPSVYEQYF
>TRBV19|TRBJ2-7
CASSSYRGPYEQYF
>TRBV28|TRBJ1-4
CASSFARGTGDEKLFF
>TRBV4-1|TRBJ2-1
CASSRDSSYNEQFF
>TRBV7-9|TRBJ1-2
CASSLRRRKWRGYTF
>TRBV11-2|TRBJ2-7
CASLGDEQYF
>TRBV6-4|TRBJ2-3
CASSEGLTDTQYF
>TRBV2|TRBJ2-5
CASRSSGSYQETQYF
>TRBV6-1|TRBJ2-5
CASSEHGTAQETQYF
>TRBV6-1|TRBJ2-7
CASSGLEPTSYYEQYF
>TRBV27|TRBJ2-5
CASSLSGQGLGGEQYF
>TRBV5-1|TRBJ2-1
CASSLGQGLNEQFF
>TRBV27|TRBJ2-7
CASSLRVLAATYEQYF
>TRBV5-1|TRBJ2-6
CASSNRDRHLSGANVLTF
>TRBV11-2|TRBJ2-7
CASSLLGEQYF
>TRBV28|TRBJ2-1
CASSLGTGGRDEQFF
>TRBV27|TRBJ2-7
CASSSHRGSYEQYF
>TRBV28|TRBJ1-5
CASSLLLRRQPQHF
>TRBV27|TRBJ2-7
CASSYSTGAAYEQYF
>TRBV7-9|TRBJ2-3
CASSLAWTVTGTDTQYF
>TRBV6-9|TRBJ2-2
CASTEGLAGGTTEDGELFF
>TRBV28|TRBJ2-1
CASSSEPIGLATPLLGFF
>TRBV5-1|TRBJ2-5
CASSLFGRTGNQETQYF
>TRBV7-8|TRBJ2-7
CASSPSPPDTYEQYF
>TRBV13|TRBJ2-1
CASEDQGGEQFF
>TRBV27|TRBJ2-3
CASSLQDTQYF
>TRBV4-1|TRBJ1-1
CASSPRQANTEAFF
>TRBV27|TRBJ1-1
CASSLSEGETEAFF
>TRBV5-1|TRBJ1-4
CASSLVGGANEKLFF